This is a list of T cell receptor beta chains from one sample in a study of OX40 agonist ivuxolimab in advanced cancers. The method was immunoSEQ multiplex PCR; TCRdb's version includes in-frame clones alone and lacks a portion of them. Found here are about 76,000 clones, 85% to 90% of them singletons; the top ten hold roughly 3.1%. Specimen: CD4+ or CD8+ T cells sorted from blood, collected in a trial of the OX40 agonist ivuxolimab. All receptors derive from an adult with an advanced solid tumor such as melanoma, head and neck, liver or kidney cancer. Both conserved end residues are part of each CDR3.

CDR3 protein: CASSFGGTGELFF
J gene: TRBJ2-2
V gene: TRBV5-6

CDR3 protein: CASSLPLTVGEKLFF
J gene: TRBJ1-4
V gene: TRBV5-5

CDR3 protein: CASSFRISHEQYF
J gene: TRBJ2-7
V gene: TRBV7-2

CDR3 protein: CASSPKQEAYGYTF
J gene: TRBJ1-2
V gene: TRBV2

CDR3 protein: CASSSRATGNYGYTF
J gene: TRBJ1-2
V gene: TRBV7-2

CDR3 protein: CASSAPPEQYF
J gene: TRBJ2-7
V gene: TRBV27

CDR3 protein: CASSDPGTGASGANVLTF
J gene: TRBJ2-6
V gene: TRBV25-1

CDR3 protein: CASSFKEVEAFF
J gene: TRBJ1-1
V gene: TRBV5-4

CDR3 protein: CASSLGFEDTQYF
J gene: TRBJ2-3
V gene: TRBV7-6

CDR3 protein: CASFQKQGNTIYF
J gene: TRBJ1-3
V gene: TRBV6-1

CDR3 protein: CASSLTGFYGYTF
J gene: TRBJ1-2
V gene: TRBV2

CDR3 protein: CASSYQGFGNQPQHF
J gene: TRBJ1-5
V gene: TRBV2

CDR3 protein: CASSVRGLAGKTTDTQYF
J gene: TRBJ2-3
V gene: TRBV9

CDR3 protein: CASSLDRRGSTEAFF
J gene: TRBJ1-1
V gene: TRBV7-2

CDR3 protein: CAISELVGRDNEQFF
J gene: TRBJ2-1
V gene: TRBV10-3

CDR3 protein: CASSHFRGPSSYEQYF
J gene: TRBJ2-7
V gene: TRBV19

CDR3 protein: CASRPGISGNTIYF
J gene: TRBJ1-3
V gene: TRBV7-2

CDR3 protein: CASRKQAGLNTEAFF
J gene: TRBJ1-1
V gene: TRBV19

CDR3 protein: CASSLERGTLHF
J gene: TRBJ1-6
V gene: TRBV5-1

CDR3 protein: CAWALALYYEQYF
J gene: TRBJ2-7
V gene: TRBV30

CDR3 protein: CASSESSGMVETQYF
J gene: TRBJ2-5
V gene: TRBV2

CDR3 protein: CSLDRDYGYTF
J gene: TRBJ1-2
V gene: TRBV29-1

CDR3 protein: CASSVDPGQGAYGYTF
J gene: TRBJ1-2
V gene: TRBV9

CDR3 protein: CASSRDRGWTDTQYF
J gene: TRBJ2-3
V gene: TRBV19

CDR3 protein: CASSYGQGGYGYTF
J gene: TRBJ1-2
V gene: TRBV6-5

CDR3 protein: CSVGRLAGVYNEQFF
J gene: TRBJ2-1
V gene: TRBV29-1

CDR3 protein: CASSSLKDREDYGYTF
J gene: TRBJ1-2
V gene: TRBV19

CDR3 protein: CASSPRSRQASGNTQYF
J gene: TRBJ2-3
V gene: TRBV18